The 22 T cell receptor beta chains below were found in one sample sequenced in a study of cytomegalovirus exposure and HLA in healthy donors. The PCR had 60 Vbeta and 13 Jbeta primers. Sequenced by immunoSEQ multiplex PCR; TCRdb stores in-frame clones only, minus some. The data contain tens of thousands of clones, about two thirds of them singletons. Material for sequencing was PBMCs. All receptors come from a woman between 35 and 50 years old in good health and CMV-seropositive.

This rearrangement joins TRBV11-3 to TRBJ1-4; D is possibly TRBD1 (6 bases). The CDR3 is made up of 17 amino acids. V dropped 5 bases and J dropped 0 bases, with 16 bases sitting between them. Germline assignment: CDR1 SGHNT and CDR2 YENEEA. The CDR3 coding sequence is TGTGCCAGCAGCCCTTCGGGGGGGGCAGCAACTAATGAAAAACTGTTTTTT. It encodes CASSPSGGAATNEKLFF.

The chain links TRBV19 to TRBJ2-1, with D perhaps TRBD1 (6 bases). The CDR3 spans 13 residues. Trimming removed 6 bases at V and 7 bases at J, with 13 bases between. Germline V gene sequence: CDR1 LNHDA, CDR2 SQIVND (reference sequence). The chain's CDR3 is CASSPVRGNEQFF. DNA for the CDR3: TGTGCCAGTAGCCCCGTCAGGGGAAATGAGCAGTTCTTC.

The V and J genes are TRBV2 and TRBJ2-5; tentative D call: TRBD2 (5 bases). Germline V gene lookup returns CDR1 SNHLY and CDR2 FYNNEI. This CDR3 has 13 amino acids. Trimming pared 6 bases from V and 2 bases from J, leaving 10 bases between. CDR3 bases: TGTGCCAGCAGAACCGGGATACAAGAGACCCAGTACTTC. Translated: CASRTGIQETQYF.

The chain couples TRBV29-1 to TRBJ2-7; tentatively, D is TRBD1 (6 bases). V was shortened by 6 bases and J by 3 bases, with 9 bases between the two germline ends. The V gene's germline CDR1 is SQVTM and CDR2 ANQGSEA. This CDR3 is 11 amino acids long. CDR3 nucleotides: TGCAGCGTAGAACAGGGCTACGAGCAGTACTTC. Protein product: CSVEQGYEQYF.

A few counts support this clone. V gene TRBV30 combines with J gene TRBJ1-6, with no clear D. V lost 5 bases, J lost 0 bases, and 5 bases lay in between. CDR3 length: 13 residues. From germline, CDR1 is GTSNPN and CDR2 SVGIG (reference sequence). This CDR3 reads CAWRSSYNSPLHF. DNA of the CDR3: TGTGCCTGGCGGAGCTCCTATAATTCACCCCTCCACTTT.

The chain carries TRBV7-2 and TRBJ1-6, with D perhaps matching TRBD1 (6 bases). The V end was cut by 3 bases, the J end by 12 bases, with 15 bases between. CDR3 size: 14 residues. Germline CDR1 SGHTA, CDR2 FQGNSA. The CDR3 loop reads CASSFGTLGLPLHF. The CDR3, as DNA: TGTGCCAGCAGCTTCGGGACACTCGGTTTACCCCTCCACTTT.

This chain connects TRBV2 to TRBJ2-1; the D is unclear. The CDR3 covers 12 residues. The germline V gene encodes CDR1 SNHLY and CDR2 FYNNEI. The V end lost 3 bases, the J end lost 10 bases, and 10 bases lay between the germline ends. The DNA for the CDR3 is TGTGCCAGCAGTGAGTCCCTGTCGGAGCAGTTCTTC. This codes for CASSESLSEQFF.

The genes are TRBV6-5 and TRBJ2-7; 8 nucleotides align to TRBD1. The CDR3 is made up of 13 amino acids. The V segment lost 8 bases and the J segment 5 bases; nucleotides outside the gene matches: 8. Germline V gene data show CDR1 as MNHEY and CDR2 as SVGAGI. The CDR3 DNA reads TGTGCCAGCGGAGACAGGGGAGGCGACGAGCAGTACTTC. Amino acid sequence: CASGDRGGDEQYF.

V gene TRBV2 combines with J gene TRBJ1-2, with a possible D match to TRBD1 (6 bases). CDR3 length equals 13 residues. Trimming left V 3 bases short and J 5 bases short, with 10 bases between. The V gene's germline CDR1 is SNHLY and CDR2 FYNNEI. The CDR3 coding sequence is TGTGCCAGCAGTGACAGGGGCTCATATGGCTACACCTTC. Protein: CASSDRGSYGYTF. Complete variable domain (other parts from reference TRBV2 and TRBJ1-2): EPEVTQTPSHQVTQMGQEVILRCVPISNHLYFYWYRQILGQKVEFLVSFYNNEISEKSEIFDDQFSVERPDGSNFTLKIRSTKLEDSAMYFCASSDRGSYGYTFGSGTRLTVV.

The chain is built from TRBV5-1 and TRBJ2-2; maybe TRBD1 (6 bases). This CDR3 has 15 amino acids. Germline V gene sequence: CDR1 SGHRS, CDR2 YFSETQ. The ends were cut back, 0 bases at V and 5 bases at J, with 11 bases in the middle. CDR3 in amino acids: CASSLATGNTGELFF. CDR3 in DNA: TGCGCCAGCAGCTTGGCTACAGGGAATACCGGGGAGCTGTTTTTT.

The CDR3 region is CASSLVGDEQYF. The CDR3 nucleotides read TGTGCCAGCAGCTTGGTAGGGGACGAGCAGTACTTC. The J gene is TRBJ2-7, the V gene TRBV5-4; possible D gene TRBD1, 5 bases. CDR1 is SGHNT, CDR2 YYREEE, per germline (reference sequence). CDR3 length: 12 amino acids. The V gene lost 0 bases and the J gene lost 5 bases, with 6 bases spanning the gap.

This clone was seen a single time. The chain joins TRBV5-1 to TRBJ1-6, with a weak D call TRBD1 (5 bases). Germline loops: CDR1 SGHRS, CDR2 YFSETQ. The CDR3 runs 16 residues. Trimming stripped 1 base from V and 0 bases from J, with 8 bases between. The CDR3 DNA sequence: TGCGCCAGCAGCTTGCAGGGCCTCTCCTATAATTCACCCCTCCACTTT. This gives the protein CASSLQGLSYNSPLHF.

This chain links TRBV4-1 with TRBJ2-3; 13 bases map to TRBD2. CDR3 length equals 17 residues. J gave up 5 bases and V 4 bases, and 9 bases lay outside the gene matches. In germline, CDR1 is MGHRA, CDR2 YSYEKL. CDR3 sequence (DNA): TGCGCCAGCAGCCTTATCGGGACTAGCGGGGAGGAAGATACGCAGTATTTT. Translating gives CASSLIGTSGEEDTQYF.

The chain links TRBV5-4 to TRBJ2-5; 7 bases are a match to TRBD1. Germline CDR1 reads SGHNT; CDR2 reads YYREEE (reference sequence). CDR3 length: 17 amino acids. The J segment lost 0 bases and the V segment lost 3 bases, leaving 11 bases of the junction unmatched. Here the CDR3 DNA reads TGTGCCAGCAGCTACTCTGGGACAGACGAGTACCAAGAGACCCAGTACTTC. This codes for CASSYSGTDEYQETQYF.

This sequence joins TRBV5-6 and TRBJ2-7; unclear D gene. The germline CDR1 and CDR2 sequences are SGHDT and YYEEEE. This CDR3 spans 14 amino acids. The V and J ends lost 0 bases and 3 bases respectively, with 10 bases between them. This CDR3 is CASSLALVVYEQYF. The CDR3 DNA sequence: TGTGCCAGCAGCTTGGCCTTAGTCGTCTACGAGCAGTACTTC.

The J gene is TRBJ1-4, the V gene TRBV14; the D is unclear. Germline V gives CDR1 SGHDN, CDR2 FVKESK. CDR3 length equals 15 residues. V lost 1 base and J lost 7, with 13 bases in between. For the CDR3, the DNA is TGTGCCAGCAGCCAAGCCCTCGGGAGTAGTGAAAAACTGTTTTTT. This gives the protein CASSQALGSSEKLFF. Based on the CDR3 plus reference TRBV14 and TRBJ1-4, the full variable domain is EAGVTQFPSHSVIEKGQTVTLRCDPISGHDNLYWYRRVMGKEIKFLLHFVKESKQDESGMPNNRFLAERTGGTYSTLKVQPAELEDSGVYFCASSQALGSSEKLFFGSGTQLSVL.

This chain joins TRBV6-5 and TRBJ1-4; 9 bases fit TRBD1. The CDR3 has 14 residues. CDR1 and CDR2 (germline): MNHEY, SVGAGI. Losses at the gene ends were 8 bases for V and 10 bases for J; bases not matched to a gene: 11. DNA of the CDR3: TGTGCCAGCGGCTCGGACAGGGGAATTGGAAAACTGTTTTTT. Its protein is CASGSDRGIGKLFF.

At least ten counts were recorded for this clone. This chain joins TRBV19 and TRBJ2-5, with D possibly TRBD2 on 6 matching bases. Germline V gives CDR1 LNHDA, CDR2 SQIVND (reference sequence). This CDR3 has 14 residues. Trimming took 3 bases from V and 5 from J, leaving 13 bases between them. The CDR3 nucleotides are TGTGCCAGTAGTATGATAGGGGAGGCGGAGACCCAGTACTTC. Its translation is CASSMIGEAETQYF.

CDR3 protein: CASSMSGGIFNEQFF. CDR3 coding DNA: TGCGCCAGCAGCATGAGCGGGGGTATCTTCAATGAGCAGTTCTTC. The chain recombines TRBV5-1 with TRBJ2-1, with TRBD2 matching over 8 bases. The V segment lost 4 bases and the J segment 6 bases; nucleotides outside the gene matches: 9. The CDR3 length is 15 residues. Germline V lookup: CDR1 SGHRS, CDR2 YFSETQ.

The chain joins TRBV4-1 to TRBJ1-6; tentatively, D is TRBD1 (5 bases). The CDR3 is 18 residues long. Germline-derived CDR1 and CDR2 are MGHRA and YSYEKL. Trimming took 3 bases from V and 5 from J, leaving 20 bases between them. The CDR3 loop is CASSHRPGGARDNSPLHF. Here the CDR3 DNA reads TGCGCCAGCAGCCATCGGCCGGGAGGCGCCAGGGATAATTCACCCCTCCACTTT.

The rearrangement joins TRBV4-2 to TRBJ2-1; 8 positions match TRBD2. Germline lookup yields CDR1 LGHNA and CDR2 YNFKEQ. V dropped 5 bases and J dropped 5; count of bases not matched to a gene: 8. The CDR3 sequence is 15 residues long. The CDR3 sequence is CASSESGGRHNEQFF. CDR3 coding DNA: TGTGCCAGCAGCGAATCGGGAGGGAGGCACAATGAGCAGTTCTTC.

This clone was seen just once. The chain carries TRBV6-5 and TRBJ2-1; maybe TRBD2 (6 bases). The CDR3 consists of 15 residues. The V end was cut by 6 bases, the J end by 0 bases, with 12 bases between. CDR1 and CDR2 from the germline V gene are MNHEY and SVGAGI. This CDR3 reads CASRPGTDSYNEQFF. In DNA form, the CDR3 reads TGTGCCAGCAGACCCGGGACTGACTCCTACAATGAGCAGTTCTTC.